This entry lists 20 T cell receptor beta chains sequenced from one sample in a study of T cell responses to AZD1222 COVID-19 vaccine (dated by TCRdb to about 2021). What the time point label conveys for this sample: about 28 days (+/-7) after the second vaccine dose. Receptor libraries were prepared by the immunoSEQ multiplex PCR assay. TCRdb obtained this table from immuneACCESS and retained in-frame rearrangements with V and J assigned. These tables miss some clones; where compared with another copy, unresolved V genes account for less than half of the shortfall, and the remainder is unexplained. In this sample the table shows fewer than 110,000 clones, 70% to 90% of which occur a single time. Clones ranked in the top ten supply more than 8.5% of the sample. The sequenced sample was peripheral blood, obtained 28 days after the second AZD1222 dose. Receptor source: an adult who received the AZD1222 COVID-19 vaccine.

The chain carries TRBV6-5 and TRBJ1-1; 7 bases are a match to TRBD1. V shed 6 bases, J shed 1 base, and the junction held 5 bases outside the gene matches. Germline lookup yields CDR1 MNHEY and CDR2 SVGAGI. This CDR3 is built from 14 residues. CDR3 coding DNA: TGTGCCAGCAGAGCGGGACAGACGAACACTGAAGCTTTCTTT. Amino acids: CASRAGQTNTEAFF.

V and J are TRBV19 and TRBJ1-3; tentative D call: TRBD1 (5 bases). The V and J ends lost 7 bases and 6 bases respectively, with 16 bases between them. CDR1 and CDR2 from the germline V gene are LNHDA and SQIVND (reference sequence). The CDR3 contains 14 residues. The CDR3 loop reads CASTRGVFENTIYF. CDR3 bases: TGTGCCAGTACCCGGGGCGTTTTCGAAAACACCATATATTTT.

The chain uses TRBV6-2 or TRBV6-3 and TRBJ1-5, with D hard to call. V lost 2 bases and J 10 bases, leaving 9 bases between the germline ends. Germline CDR1 MNHEY, CDR2 SVGEGT. The CDR3 consists of 12 residues. The CDR3 DNA is TGTGCCAGCAGTTACAGGGAAGGCCCCCAGCATTTT. This translates into CASSYREGPQHF.

This chain uses TRBV10-2 with TRBJ2-7; D unresolved. Germline V lookup: CDR1 WSHSY, CDR2 SAAADI. This CDR3 has 14 residues. Trimming removed 6 bases from V and 7 bases from J, with 19 bases in between. The CDR3 coding sequence is TGCGCCAGCAGCAGCGAGCCATCGGCGAGTGAGCAGTACTTC. It is translated as CASSSEPSASEQYF.

A few counts support this clone. The V gene is TRBV28, the J gene TRBJ2-7; D is ambiguous. Trimming cost V 2 bases and J 3 bases, with 11 bases left between them. CDR1 is MDHEN, CDR2 SYDVKM, per germline. This CDR3 region has 14 residues. CDR3 in DNA: TGTGCCAGCAGTTTACTCGGCGGAATCTACGAGCAGTACTTC. Translation gives CASSLLGGIYEQYF.

The chain carries TRBV7-9 and TRBJ2-7; TRBD1 matches 7 bases. J gave up 5 bases and V 1 base, and 5 bases lay outside the gene matches. CDR1 is SEHNR and CDR2 is FQNEAQ in the germline V gene (reference sequence). CDR3 size: 14 residues. CDR3: CASSLGQGFNEQYF. CDR3 nucleotides: TGTGCCAGCAGCTTAGGACAGGGCTTCAACGAGCAGTACTTC. The variable domain in full, with the rest retrieved from reference TRBV7-9 and TRBJ2-7, is DTGVSQNPRHKITKRGQNVTFRCDPISEHNRLYWYRQTLGQGPEFLTYFQNEAQLEKSRLLSDRFSAERPKGSFSTLEIQRTEQGDSAMYLCASSLGQGFNEQYFGPGTRLTVT.

The chain couples TRBV6-6 to TRBJ2-2, with TRBD2 as a possible D gene (5 bases). The V gene's germline CDR1 is MNHNY and CDR2 SVGAGI (reference sequence). Trimming removed 2 bases from V and 1 base from J, with 8 bases in between. CDR3 length equals 15 residues. DNA for the CDR3: TGTGCCAGCAGTTACATTCGGGGGAACACCGGGGAGCTGTTTTTT. Translated, it gives CASSYIRGNTGELFF.

The chain employs TRBV5-1 and TRBJ1-1; D is possibly TRBD1 (6 bases). The germline gives CDR1 SGHRS, CDR2 YFSETQ. This CDR3 spans 14 amino acids. V dropped 0 bases and J dropped 4 bases, with 10 bases sitting between them. CDR3 region: CASSLGQGFTEAFF. CDR3 in DNA: TGCGCCAGCAGCTTGGGGCAGGGGTTCACTGAAGCTTTCTTT.

V is TRBV16 and J is TRBJ1-4; 7 positions match TRBD1. Germline V gene data show CDR1 as KGHSY and CDR2 as FQNENV. V dropped 4 bases and J dropped 0; count of bases not matched to a gene: 2. CDR3 length: 15 amino acids. This CDR3 is CASSLGQTTNEKLFF. The CDR3 region has the DNA TGTGCCAGCAGCCTGGGACAGACAACTAATGAAAAACTGTTTTTT.

The V and J genes are TRBV25-1 and TRBJ1-6, with no clear D. Germline loops: CDR1 MGHDK, CDR2 SYGVNS. Between the trimmed V and J ends, which lost 0 bases and 8 bases, there was a span of 8 bases. The CDR3 runs 14 residues. The CDR3 bases are TGTGCCAGCAGTGAATATTATAGGGATTCACCCCTCCACTTT. Residues: CASSEYYRDSPLHF.

This clone was seen only once. CDR3 amino acids: CATSREVASYNEQFF. In DNA, the CDR3 is TGTGCCACCAGCAGAGAGGTTGCCAGCTACAATGAGCAGTTCTTC. The V gene is TRBV15, the J gene TRBJ2-1; D is uncertain. The CDR3 runs to 15 residues. Trimming took off 0 bases at V and 3 bases at J, with 9 bases between the two ends. From germline, CDR1 is LNHNV and CDR2 YYDKDF (reference sequence).

The chain uses TRBV6-5 and TRBJ2-3; D call uncertain. The CDR3 runs to 14 residues. V was cut by 11 bases and J by 4 bases, with 19 bases left in between. Germline lookup yields CDR1 MNHEY and CDR2 SVGAGI. The CDR3 region is CAHGPRIMADTQYF. CDR3 DNA sequence: TGTGCCCACGGGCCCAGGATCATGGCAGATACGCAGTATTTT.

The chain employs TRBV6-5 and TRBJ2-7; weak D call: TRBD2 (6 bases). Per germline, CDR1 MNHEY and CDR2 SVGAGI. This CDR3 has 16 amino acids. V lost 2 bases, J lost 2 bases, and 16 bases lay in between. CDR3 nucleotide sequence: TGTGCCAGCAGTTACCCGACGGGTACGGGGGCCTACGAGCAGTACTTC. Amino acid sequence: CASSYPTGTGAYEQYF.

This clone has a single count. This chain connects TRBV18 to TRBJ2-7; 10 bases fit TRBD1. This CDR3 is 14 amino acids long. V lost 3 bases, J lost 6 bases, and 5 bases stayed unmatched. The germline V gene has CDR1 KGHSH and CDR2 LQKENI. The CDR3 spells CASSPGQGIFEQYF. DNA for the CDR3: TGTGCCAGCTCACCGGGACAGGGGATTTTCGAGCAGTACTTC.

This rearrangement joins TRBV7-8 to TRBJ1-1; the match to TRBD1 covers 8 bases. CDR3 size: 16 residues. Germline trimming cut 5 bases from V and 1 base from J; bases unmatched to any gene: 9. CDR1 SGHVS and CDR2 FQNEAQ come from the germline V gene. The CDR3 nucleotides are TGTGCCAGCAGCACACCGGGACAGGACCCGAACACTGAAGCTTTCTTT. Its translation is CASSTPGQDPNTEAFF.

V usage is TRBV18 and J usage is TRBJ2-7; TRBD2 is a possible D gene (5 bases). In germline, CDR1 is KGHSH, CDR2 LQKENI. Between the trimmed V and J ends, which lost 6 bases and 0 bases, there was a span of 12 bases. The CDR3 totals 14 residues. This CDR3 is CASSQRGPSYEQYF. CDR3 nucleotide sequence: TGTGCCAGCTCCCAACGGGGTCCCTCCTACGAGCAGTACTTC.

V is TRBV6-5 and J is TRBJ2-2; perhaps D is TRBD1 or TRBD2 (5 bases each). V gave up 2 bases and J gave up 5 bases, with 15 bases separating them. From germline, CDR1 is MNHEY and CDR2 SVGAGI. This CDR3 spans 16 amino acids. The chain's CDR3 is CASSYPRGHSTGELFF. Written as DNA, the CDR3 is TGTGCCAGCAGTTACCCGAGGGGCCATAGTACCGGGGAGCTGTTTTTT.

This clone occurred a few times. V gene TRBV9 combines with J gene TRBJ2-7, with D perhaps matching TRBD1 or TRBD2 (5 bases each). Germline V gene lookup returns CDR1 SGDLS and CDR2 YYNGEE. The CDR3 is made up of 13 amino acids. V was cut by 2 bases and J by 7 bases, with 13 bases left in between. The CDR3 DNA reads as TGTGCCAGCAGCGTTCAGCGGTGGGGGGAGCAGTACTTC. Encoded protein: CASSVQRWGEQYF.

This rearrangement joins TRBV3-1 (or the pseudogene TRBV3-2) to TRBJ2-5; TRBD1 might be the D (6 bases). CDR1 and CDR2 (germline): LGHDT, YNNKEL (reference sequence). CDR3 size: 12 residues. V shed 3 bases and J shed 4 bases, with 6 bases lying between them. CDR3 bases: TGTGCCAGCAGCCACAGGGGAGAGACCCAGTACTTC. Translating gives CASSHRGETQYF.

The V and J genes are TRBV6-5 and TRBJ1-4; no clear D gene. The CDR3 consists of 14 residues. Germline CDR1 is MNHEY and CDR2 is SVGAGI. Trimming took off 4 bases at V and 11 bases at J, with 17 bases between the two ends. The CDR3 region is CASSSLGPGRKLFF. CDR3 DNA sequence: TGTGCCAGCAGTTCACTCGGACCCGGGCGGAAACTGTTTTTT.